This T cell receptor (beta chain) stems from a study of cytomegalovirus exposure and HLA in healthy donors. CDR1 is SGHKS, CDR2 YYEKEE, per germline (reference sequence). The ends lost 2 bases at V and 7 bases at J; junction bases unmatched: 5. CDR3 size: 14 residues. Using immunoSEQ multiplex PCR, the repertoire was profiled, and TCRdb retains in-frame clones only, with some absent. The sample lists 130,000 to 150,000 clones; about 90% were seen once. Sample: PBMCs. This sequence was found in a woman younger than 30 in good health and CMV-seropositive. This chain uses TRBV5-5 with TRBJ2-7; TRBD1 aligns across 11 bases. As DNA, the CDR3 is TGTGCCAGCAGCTTTGGACAGGGGGCTTGGGAGCAGTACTTC. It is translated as CASSFGQGAWEQYF.